This T cell receptor (beta chain) was recovered during a study of cytomegalovirus exposure and HLA in healthy donors. This clone was observed a single time. The PCR used 60 Vbeta and 13 Jbeta primers. Profiled with immunoSEQ multiplex PCR; TCRdb holds only in-frame clones, not every one. The sample contains 150,000 or so clones, around 80% of which appear only once. CDR3 length: 12 amino acids. Germline V gene data show CDR1 as MDHEN and CDR2 as SYDVKM. V lost 3 bases and J lost 1, with 4 bases in between. The J gene is TRBJ2-7, the V gene TRBV28, with D unclear. The TCR was taken from a man aged 18 to 30 in good health and CMV-seropositive. Material: PBMCs. CDR3 DNA sequence: TGTGCCAGCAGTTTTCAATCCTACGAGCAGTACTTC. It encodes CASSFQSYEQYF.